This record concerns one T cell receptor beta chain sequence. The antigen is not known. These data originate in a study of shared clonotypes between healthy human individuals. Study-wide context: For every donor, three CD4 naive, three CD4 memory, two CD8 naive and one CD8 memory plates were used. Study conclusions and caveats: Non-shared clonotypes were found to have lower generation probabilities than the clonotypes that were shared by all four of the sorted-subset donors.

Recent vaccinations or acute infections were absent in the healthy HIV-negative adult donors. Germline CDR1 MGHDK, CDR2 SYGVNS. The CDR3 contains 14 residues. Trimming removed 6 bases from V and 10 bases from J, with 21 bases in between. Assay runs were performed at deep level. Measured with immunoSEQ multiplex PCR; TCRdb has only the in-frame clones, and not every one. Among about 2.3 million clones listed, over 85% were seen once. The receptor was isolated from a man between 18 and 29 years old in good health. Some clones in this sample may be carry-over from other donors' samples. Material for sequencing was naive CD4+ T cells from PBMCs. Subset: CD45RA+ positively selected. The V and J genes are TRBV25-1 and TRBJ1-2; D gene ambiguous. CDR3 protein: CASRKGGGSMDYTF. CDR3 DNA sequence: TGTGCCAGCAGAAAAGGCGGCGGATCTATGGACTACACCTTC.